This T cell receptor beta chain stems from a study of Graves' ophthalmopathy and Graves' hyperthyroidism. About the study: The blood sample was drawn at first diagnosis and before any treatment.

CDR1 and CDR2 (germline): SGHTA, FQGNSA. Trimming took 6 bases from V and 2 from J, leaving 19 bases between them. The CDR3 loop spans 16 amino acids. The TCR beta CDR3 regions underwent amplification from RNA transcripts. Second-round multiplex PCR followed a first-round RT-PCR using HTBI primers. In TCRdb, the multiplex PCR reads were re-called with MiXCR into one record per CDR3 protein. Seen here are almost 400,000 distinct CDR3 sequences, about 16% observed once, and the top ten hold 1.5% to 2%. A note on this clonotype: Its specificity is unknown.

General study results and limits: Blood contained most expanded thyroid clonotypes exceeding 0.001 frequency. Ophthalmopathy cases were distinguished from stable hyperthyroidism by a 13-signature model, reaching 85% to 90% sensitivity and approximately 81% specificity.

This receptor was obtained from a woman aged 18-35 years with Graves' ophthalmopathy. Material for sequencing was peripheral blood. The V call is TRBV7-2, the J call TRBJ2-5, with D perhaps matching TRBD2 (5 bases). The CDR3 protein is CASSFGLGVRQETQYF. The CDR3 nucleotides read TGTGCCAGCAGTTTTGGACTTGGAGTTAGACAAGAGACCCAGTACTTC.